This T cell receptor (beta chain) was recovered during a study of blood T cell repertoires in COVID-19. The germline gives CDR1 LGHDT, CDR2 YNNKEL (reference sequence). The CDR3 contains 13 residues. The V end was cut by 3 bases, the J end by 4 bases, with 9 bases between. Repertoires were generated with immunoSEQ multiplex PCR, while TCRdb's copy carries only in-frame clones and drops some. This sample has 310,000 or so clones, with about nine tenths found just once. The receptor was derived from a man aged 45 to 65 with active or convalescent COVID-19. Sequencing was carried out using peripheral blood. The chain is built from TRBV3-1 (or the pseudogene TRBV3-2) and TRBJ1-2, with a tentative D call TRBD1 (6 bases). Here the CDR3 reads CASSHDRFYGYTF. Written as DNA, the CDR3 is TGTGCCAGCAGCCACGACAGGTTCTATGGCTACACCTTC.